The 28 T cell receptor beta chains below were found in one sample sequenced in a study of shared clonotypes between healthy human individuals. Naive CD8 cells comprised CD45RO-negative, CCR7-positively selected cells, excluding terminally differentiated effector memory CD45RA+ cells. Data came from immunoSEQ multiplex PCR; TCRdb stores just in-frame clones and leaves some out. Counted here are roughly 2 million clones, approximately 94% occurring once; the ten biggest clones make up roughly 1%. The sample taken for sequencing was naive CD8+ T cells sorted from blood. These receptors were collected from a man aged 18-30 years in good health.

This chain uses TRBV4-1 with TRBJ2-1; D perhaps matches TRBD1 (6 bases). The germline V gene has CDR1 MGHRA and CDR2 YSYEKL. Trimming took 5 bases from V and 7 from J, leaving 15 bases between them. The length of the CDR3 is 14 residues. The CDR3 nucleotides read TGCGCCAGCAGCACCCGGACAGCAGAAAATGAGCAGTTCTTC. Encoded protein: CASSTRTAENEQFF.

The genes are TRBV6-5 and TRBJ2-2; D possibly corresponds to TRBD1 (6 bases). Germline values: CDR1 MNHEY, CDR2 SVGAGI. V lost 6 bases and J lost 4, with 12 bases in between. This CDR3 spans 14 amino acids. The DNA for the CDR3 is TGTGCCAGCAGCTTCGACAGGTTCACCGGGGAGCTGTTTTTT. Protein product: CASSFDRFTGELFF.

This chain joins TRBV2 and TRBJ1-6; tentatively, D is TRBD1 (5 bases). The CDR3 sequence is 18 residues long. Germline V lookup: CDR1 SNHLY, CDR2 FYNNEI. Trimming cost V 3 bases and J 8 bases, with 23 bases left between them. This CDR3 is CASSDREGIGEGDSPLHF. CDR3 bases: TGTGCCAGCAGTGATCGGGAGGGTATAGGGGAAGGGGATTCACCCCTCCACTTT.

This clone was recorded only once. This chain's CDR3 is CASSDRVHEQYF. CDR3 in DNA: TGTGCCAGCAGTGACAGGGTACACGAGCAGTACTTC. The rearrangement links TRBV6-5 to TRBJ2-7; 7 bases are shared with TRBD1. The CDR3 contains 12 residues. With V trimmed by 5 bases and J by 5 bases, 3 bases remained unmatched. Germline CDR1 reads MNHEY; CDR2 reads SVGAGI.

This sequence joins TRBV25-1 and TRBJ1-2, with TRBD1 identical over 9 bases. The CDR3 sequence is 16 residues long. The germline gives CDR1 MGHDK, CDR2 SYGVNS. The trim removed 3 bases at V and 2 bases at J, leaving 7 bases unmatched. DNA of the CDR3: TGTGCCAGCAGTGAGGGACCGGGACAGGGAAACTATGGCTACACCTTC. Its translation: CASSEGPGQGNYGYTF.

This clone was detected once. The rearrangement uses TRBV6-5 and TRBJ2-3; tentatively, D is TRBD1 or TRBD2 (6 bases each). The germline V gene encodes CDR1 MNHEY and CDR2 SVGAGI. Trimming left V 1 base short and J 1 base short, with 9 bases between. The CDR3 runs 15 residues. CDR3 residues: CASSYWGAGTDTQYF. As DNA, the CDR3 is TGTGCCAGCAGTTACTGGGGGGCTGGCACAGATACGCAGTATTTT.

The V call is TRBV5-5, the J call TRBJ1-1, with D perhaps TRBD1 (6 bases). The CDR3 is 14 amino acids. Trimming shortened V by 0 bases and J by 3 bases, and 9 bases separated the two germline ends. The germline gives CDR1 SGHKS, CDR2 YYEKEE (reference sequence). In DNA form, the CDR3 reads TGTGCCAGCAGCTTGGTGGCAGGGGACACTGAAGCTTTCTTT. Encoded protein: CASSLVAGDTEAFF.

This chain joins TRBV6-5 and TRBJ2-5; D call uncertain. V was clipped by 5 bases and J by 5 bases, with 6 bases between them. Germline V gene data show CDR1 as MNHEY and CDR2 as SVGAGI. The CDR3 has 11 amino acids. The CDR3 is CASSALETQYF. CDR3 sequence (DNA): TGTGCCAGCAGTGCCTTGGAGACCCAGTACTTC.

V usage is TRBV6-5 and J usage is TRBJ2-3; 8 nucleotides agree with TRBD2. Germline assignment: CDR1 MNHEY and CDR2 SVGAGI. The CDR3 has 16 residues. The trim removed 0 bases at V and 2 bases at J, leaving 4 bases unmatched. CDR3 bases: TGTGCCAGCAGTTACTCGAGGCGGGGGGACACAGATACGCAGTATTTT. It translates to CASSYSRRGDTDTQYF.

V usage is TRBV21-1 and J usage is TRBJ1-2. TRBV21-1 is reported as a pseudogene. The CDR3 covers 13 residues. CDR3 sequence (DNA): TGTGCCAGCAGCAAGAGTAGGGTCCATGGCTACACCTTC. The encoded protein is CASSKSRVHGYTF.

The J gene is TRBJ2-3, the V gene TRBV7-2, with unresolved D. The germline V and J ends were trimmed by 0 bases and 0 bases, with 4 bases remaining between them. Germline values: CDR1 SGHTA, CDR2 FQGNSA. The CDR3 has 14 residues. In DNA, the CDR3 is TGTGCCAGCAGCTTAGCCGCTAGCACAGATACGCAGTATTTT. Translation: CASSLAASTDTQYF.

This sequence joins TRBV9 and TRBJ2-7, with 8 bases aligning to TRBD1. V was clipped by 4 bases and J by 5 bases; unmatched bases: 8. Germline CDR1 reads SGDLS; CDR2 reads YYNGEE. The CDR3 runs 14 residues. This chain's CDR3 is CASSPGQGLDEQYF. In nucleotides, the CDR3 is TGTGCCAGCAGCCCTGGACAGGGTCTGGACGAGCAGTACTTC.

A word on this clone: Likely a read error: the CDR3 ends without its conserved phenylalanine or tryptophan. The V and J genes are TRBV13 and TRBJ1-2, with D maybe TRBD1 (5 bases). The CDR3 has 12 amino acids. With 3 bases removed from V and 8 bases from J, the gap between germline ends came to 10 bases. Germline values: CDR1 PRHDT, CDR2 FYEKMQ (reference sequence). The CDR3 DNA reads TGTGCCAGCAGCTTGGCAGGGAGCGGCTACACCGTC. As protein: CASSLAGSGYTV.

The chain employs TRBV7-9 and TRBJ2-5; possibly TRBD2 for D (5 bases). V shed 7 bases and J shed 2 bases, with 14 bases lying between them. This CDR3 spans 14 amino acids. Germline V lookup: CDR1 SEHNR, CDR2 FQNEAQ (reference sequence). The CDR3 sequence is CASTEAGGQETQYF. In DNA, the CDR3 is TGTGCCAGCACTGAGGCTGGCGGGCAAGAGACCCAGTACTTC.

This clone was observed a single time. The chain uses TRBV6-5 and TRBJ1-1; 7 nucleotides line up with TRBD1. The V gene end was trimmed by 7 bases and the J gene end by 4 bases; junction bases not matched to a gene: 9. The CDR3 contains 14 residues. The germline V gene encodes CDR1 MNHEY and CDR2 SVGAGI. The CDR3 loop reads CASTITGEGTEAFF. In nucleotides, the CDR3 is TGTGCCAGCACTATCACAGGGGAGGGCACTGAAGCTTTCTTT.

This chain links TRBV6-5 with TRBJ2-1; possibly TRBD2 for D (6 bases). The germline CDR1 and CDR2 sequences are MNHEY and SVGAGI. Trimming pared 0 bases from V and 5 bases from J, leaving 14 bases between. This CDR3 is built from 16 residues. The CDR3 sequence is CASSYSVGSFHNEQFF. CDR3 in DNA: TGTGCCAGCAGTTACTCCGTCGGGAGTTTCCACAATGAGCAGTTCTTC.

V gene TRBV15 combines with J gene TRBJ2-7, with D tentatively TRBD2 (6 bases). Germline V gives CDR1 LNHNV, CDR2 YYDKDF (reference sequence). Deletions cut 5 bases from V and 5 bases from J, with 22 bases between. This CDR3 is 16 amino acids long. CDR3 amino acids: CATSPPGEGAGHEQYF. For the CDR3, the DNA is TGTGCCACCAGCCCCCCGGGAGAAGGGGCTGGGCACGAGCAGTACTTC.

The CDR3 DNA reads TGTGCCAGCAGTTTACTTGGGGGGCCTACAGATACGCAGTATTTT. This translates into CASSLLGGPTDTQYF. V and J are TRBV27 and TRBJ2-3; D possibly matches TRBD1 or TRBD2 (6 bases each). The ends were cut back, 2 bases at V and 3 bases at J, with 12 bases in the middle. Germline V gene data show CDR1 as MNHEY and CDR2 as SMNVEV (reference sequence). CDR3 length equals 15 residues.

V usage is TRBV28 and J usage is TRBJ2-1; D uncertain. The CDR3 runs 12 residues. Germline V gene data show CDR1 as MDHEN and CDR2 as SYDVKM. Trimming took off 6 bases at V and 5 bases at J, with 8 bases between the two ends. CDR3 bases: TGTGCCAGCAGCTCCATTGACAATGAGCAGTTCTTC. Protein product: CASSSIDNEQFF.

About this clone itself: The identical CDR3 is also encoded by other nucleotide sequences in the sample. This sequence joins TRBV27 and TRBJ2-7; D might be TRBD2 (5 bases). The CDR3 sequence is 13 residues long. The V end was cut by 2 bases, the J end by 1 base, with 6 bases between. The germline gives CDR1 MNHEY, CDR2 SMNVEV (reference sequence). The CDR3 region has the DNA TGTGCCAGCAGTTTACGGGATTCCTACGAGCAGTACTTC. Encoded protein: CASSLRDSYEQYF.

The V and J genes are TRBV29-1 and TRBJ2-7; D is unresolved. Per germline, CDR1 SQVTM and CDR2 ANQGSEA. Trimming cost V 5 bases and J 1 base, with 12 bases left between them. This CDR3 has 13 residues. In DNA form, the CDR3 reads TGCAGCGTTTTCTCAACGGAGTCCTACGAGCAGTACTTC. Amino acid sequence: CSVFSTESYEQYF.

This chain joins TRBV27 and TRBJ1-1; 9 bases align to TRBD1. Germline V lookup: CDR1 MNHEY, CDR2 SMNVEV (reference sequence). The CDR3 is made up of 14 amino acids. Germline trimming cut 6 bases from V and 4 bases from J; bases unmatched to any gene: 6. CDR3 in amino acids: CASRNTGGLTEAFF. CDR3 nucleotide sequence: TGTGCCAGCAGAAATACAGGGGGCCTCACTGAAGCTTTCTTT.

CDR3 in amino acids: CASEDRVIYEQYF. The CDR3 DNA reads as TGTGCCAGCGAGGACAGGGTTATCTACGAGCAGTACTTC. V is TRBV28 and J is TRBJ2-7; 8 nucleotides agree with TRBD1. Germline CDR1 reads MDHEN; CDR2 reads SYDVKM. This CDR3 contains 13 residues. V was clipped by 8 bases and J by 3 bases; unmatched bases: 6.

The chain carries TRBV27 and TRBJ1-3; possible D gene TRBD1, 6 bases. V was trimmed by 3 bases and J by 2 bases, leaving 14 bases between them. The CDR3 sequence is 16 residues long. Germline CDR1 reads MNHEY; CDR2 reads SMNVEV (reference sequence). The CDR3 protein is CASSLRGMAAGNTIYF. In nucleotides, the CDR3 is TGTGCCAGCAGTTTGAGGGGGATGGCAGCTGGAAACACCATATATTTT.

V and J are TRBV13 and TRBJ1-2; TRBD1 might be the D (6 bases). This CDR3 has 14 amino acids. Trimming removed 1 base at V and 6 bases at J, with 12 bases between. Germline assignment: CDR1 PRHDT and CDR2 FYEKMQ (reference sequence). The CDR3 DNA is TGTGCCAGCAGCTTAGATAGGGACATAGATGGCTACACCTTC. Translating it yields CASSLDRDIDGYTF.

This chain connects TRBV2 to TRBJ1-5, with 10 bases matching TRBD1. CDR3 length equals 14 residues. V trimming: 1 base; J trimming: 7 bases; junction bases outside the gene matches: 1. Germline V gives CDR1 SNHLY, CDR2 FYNNEI. The CDR3 coding sequence is TGTGCCAGCAGTGAAGGGACAGGGGGACAGCCCCAGCATTTT. It encodes CASSEGTGGQPQHF.

The chain is built from TRBV6-6 and TRBJ2-1, with D unclear. The CDR3 totals 11 residues. CDR1 and CDR2 (germline): MNHNY, SVGAGI (reference sequence). V was shortened by 6 bases and J by 9 bases, with 9 bases between the two germline ends. CDR3 in DNA: TGTGCCAGCAGCCCCGATGGTGAGCAGTTCTTC. It yields the protein CASSPDGEQFF.

The genes are TRBV4-3 and TRBJ2-7; 9 bases line up with TRBD2. Germline CDR1 reads LGHNA; CDR2 reads YSLEER. J lost 2 bases, V lost 1 base, and 6 bases had no gene match. CDR3 length equals 16 residues. CDR3 amino acids: CASSQVYAGGTYEQYF. The CDR3 DNA reads as TGCGCCAGCAGCCAAGTATATGCGGGAGGGACCTACGAGCAGTACTTC.